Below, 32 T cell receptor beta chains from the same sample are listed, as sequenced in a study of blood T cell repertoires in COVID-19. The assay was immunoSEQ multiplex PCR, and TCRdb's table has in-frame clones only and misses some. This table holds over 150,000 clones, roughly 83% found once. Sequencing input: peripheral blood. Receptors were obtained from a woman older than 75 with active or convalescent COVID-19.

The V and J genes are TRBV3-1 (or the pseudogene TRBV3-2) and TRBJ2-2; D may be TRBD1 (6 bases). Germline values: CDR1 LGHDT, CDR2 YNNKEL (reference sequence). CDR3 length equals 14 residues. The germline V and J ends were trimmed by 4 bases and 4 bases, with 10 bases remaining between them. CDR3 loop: CASSPGQITGELFF. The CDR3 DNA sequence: TGTGCCAGCAGCCCTGGACAGATCACCGGGGAGCTGTTTTTT.

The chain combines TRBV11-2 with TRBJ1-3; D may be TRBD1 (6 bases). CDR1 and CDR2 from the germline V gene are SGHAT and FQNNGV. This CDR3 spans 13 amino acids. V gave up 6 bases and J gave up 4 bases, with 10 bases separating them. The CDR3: CASRRQEGNTIYF. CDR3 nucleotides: TGTGCCAGCAGGAGACAGGAGGGAAACACCATATATTTT. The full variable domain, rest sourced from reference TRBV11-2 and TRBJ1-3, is EAGVAQSPRYKIIEKRQSVAFWCNPISGHATLYWYQQILGQGPKLLIQFQNNGVVDDSQLPKDRFSAERLKGVDSTLKIQPAKLEDSAVYLCASRRQEGNTIYFGEGSWLTVV.

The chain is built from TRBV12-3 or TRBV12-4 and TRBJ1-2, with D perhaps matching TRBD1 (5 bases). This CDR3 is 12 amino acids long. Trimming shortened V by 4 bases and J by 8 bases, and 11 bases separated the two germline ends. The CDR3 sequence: CASSYSKGGYTF. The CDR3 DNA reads TGTGCCAGCAGTTACAGCAAGGGGGGCTACACCTTC.

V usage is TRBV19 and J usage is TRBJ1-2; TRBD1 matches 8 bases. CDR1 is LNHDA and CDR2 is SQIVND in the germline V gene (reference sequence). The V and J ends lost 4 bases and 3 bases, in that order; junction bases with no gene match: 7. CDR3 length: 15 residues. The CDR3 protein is CASSTRTGIYYGYTF. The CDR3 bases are TGTGCCAGTAGTACCCGGACAGGGATCTACTATGGCTACACCTTC.

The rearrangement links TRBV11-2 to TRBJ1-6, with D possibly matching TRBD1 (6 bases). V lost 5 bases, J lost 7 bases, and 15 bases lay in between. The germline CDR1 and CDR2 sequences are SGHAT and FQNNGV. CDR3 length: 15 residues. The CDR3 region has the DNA TGTGCCAGCAGCCGCGCACAGGGCCTCAATTCACCCCTCCACTTT. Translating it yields CASSRAQGLNSPLHF.

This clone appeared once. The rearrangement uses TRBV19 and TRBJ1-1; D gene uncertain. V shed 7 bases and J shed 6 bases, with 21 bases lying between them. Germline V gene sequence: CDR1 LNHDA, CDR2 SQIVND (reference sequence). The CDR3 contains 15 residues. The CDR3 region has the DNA TGTGCCAGTATCATAGGCGGGGAAAGGAGGGCTGAAGCTTTCTTT. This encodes CASIIGGERRAEAFF.

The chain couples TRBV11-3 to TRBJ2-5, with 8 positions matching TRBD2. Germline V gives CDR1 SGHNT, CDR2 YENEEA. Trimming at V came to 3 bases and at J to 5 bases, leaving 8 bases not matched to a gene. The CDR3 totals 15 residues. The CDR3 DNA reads TGTGCCAGCAGCTTCCCGGGACTAGGGTTGGAGACCCAGTACTTC. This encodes CASSFPGLGLETQYF. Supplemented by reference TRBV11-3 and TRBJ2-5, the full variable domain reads EAGVVQSPRYKIIEKKQPVAFWCNPISGHNTLYWYLQNLGQGPELLIRYENEEAVDDSQLPKDRFSAERLKGVDSTLKIQPAELGDSAVYLCASSFPGLGLETQYFGPGTRLLVL.

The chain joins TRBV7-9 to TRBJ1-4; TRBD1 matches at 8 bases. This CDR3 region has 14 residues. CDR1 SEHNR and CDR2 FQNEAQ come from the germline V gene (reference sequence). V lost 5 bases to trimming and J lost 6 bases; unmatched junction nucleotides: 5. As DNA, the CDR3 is TGTGCCAGCAGCCCGGGACAGGCTCATGAAAAACTGTTTTTT. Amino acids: CASSPGQAHEKLFF.

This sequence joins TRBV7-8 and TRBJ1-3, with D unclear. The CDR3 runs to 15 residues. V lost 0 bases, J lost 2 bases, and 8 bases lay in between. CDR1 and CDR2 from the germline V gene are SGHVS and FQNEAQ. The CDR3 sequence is CASSLASVPGNTIYF. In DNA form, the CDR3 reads TGTGCCAGCAGCTTAGCGTCAGTGCCTGGAAACACCATATATTTT.

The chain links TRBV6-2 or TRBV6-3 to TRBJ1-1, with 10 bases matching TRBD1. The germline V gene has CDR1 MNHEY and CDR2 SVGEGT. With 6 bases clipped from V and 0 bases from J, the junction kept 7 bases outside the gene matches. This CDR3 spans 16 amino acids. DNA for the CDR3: TGTGCCAGCAGCCTAAGACAGGGGGCTTTGAACACTGAAGCTTTCTTT. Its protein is CASSLRQGALNTEAFF.

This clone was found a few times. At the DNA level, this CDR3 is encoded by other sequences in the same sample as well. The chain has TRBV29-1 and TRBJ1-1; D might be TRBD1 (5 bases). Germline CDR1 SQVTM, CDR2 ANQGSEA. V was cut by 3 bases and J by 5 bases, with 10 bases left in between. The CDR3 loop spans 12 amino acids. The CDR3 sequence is CSVDPGRTEAFF. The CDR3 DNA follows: TGCAGCGTTGACCCAGGGAGGACTGAAGCTTTCTTT. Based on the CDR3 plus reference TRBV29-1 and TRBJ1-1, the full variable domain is SAVISQKPSRDICQRGTSLTIQCQVDSQVTMMFWYRQQPGQSLTLIATANQGSEATYESGFVIDKFPISRPNLTFSTLTVSNMSPEDSSIYLCSVDPGRTEAFFGQGTRLTVV.

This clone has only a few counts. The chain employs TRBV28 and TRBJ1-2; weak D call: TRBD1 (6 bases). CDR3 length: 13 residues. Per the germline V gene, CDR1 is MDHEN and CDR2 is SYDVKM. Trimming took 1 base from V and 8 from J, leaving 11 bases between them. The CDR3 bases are TGTGCCAGCAGTTTATTCGCCCAGGGGGGCTACACCTTC. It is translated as CASSLFAQGGYTF.

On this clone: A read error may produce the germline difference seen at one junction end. The CDR3 DNA reads as TGCGCCAGCAGCCAAGGAGCCGGACTGATCTTC. Translation gives CASSQGAGLIF. V is TRBV4-3 and J is TRBJ2-4; D is perhaps TRBD2 (5 bases). The CDR3 is 11 amino acids. The V gene's germline CDR1 is LGHNA and CDR2 YSLEER.

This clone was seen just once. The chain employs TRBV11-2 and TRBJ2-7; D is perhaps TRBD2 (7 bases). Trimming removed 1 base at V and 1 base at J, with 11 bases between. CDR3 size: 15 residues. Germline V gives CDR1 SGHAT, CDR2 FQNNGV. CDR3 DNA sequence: TGTGCCAGCAGCTTAGCGGGGGGCCCGTCCTACGAGCAGTACTTC. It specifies CASSLAGGPSYEQYF.

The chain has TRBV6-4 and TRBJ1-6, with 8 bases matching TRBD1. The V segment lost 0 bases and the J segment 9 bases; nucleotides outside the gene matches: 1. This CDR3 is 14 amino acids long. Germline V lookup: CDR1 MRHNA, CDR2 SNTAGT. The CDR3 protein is CASSDSGQGSPLHF. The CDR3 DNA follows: TGTGCCAGCAGTGACTCTGGACAGGGTTCACCCCTCCACTTT.

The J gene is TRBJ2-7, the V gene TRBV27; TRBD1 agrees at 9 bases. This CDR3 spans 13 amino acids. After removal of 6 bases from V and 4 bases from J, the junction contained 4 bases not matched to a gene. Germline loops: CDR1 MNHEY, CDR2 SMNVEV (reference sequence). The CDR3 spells CASRQGARYEQYF. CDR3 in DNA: TGTGCCAGCAGACAGGGGGCTAGGTACGAGCAGTACTTC.

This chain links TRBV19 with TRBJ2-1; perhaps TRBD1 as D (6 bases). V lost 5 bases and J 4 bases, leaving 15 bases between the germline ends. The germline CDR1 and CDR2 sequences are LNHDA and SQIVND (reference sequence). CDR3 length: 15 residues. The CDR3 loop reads CASSPTGQIYNEQFF. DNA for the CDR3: TGTGCCAGTAGTCCCACCGGACAGATATACAATGAGCAGTTCTTC.

The CDR3 nucleotides read TGTGCCAGCAGCTTCGAGGGGGGGCCGGGGACCCAGTACTTC. Amino acids: CASSFEGGPGTQYF. This sequence joins TRBV5-4 and TRBJ2-5; tentative D call: TRBD2 (7 bases). The ends were cut back, 2 bases at V and 7 bases at J, with 15 bases in the middle. The germline V gene has CDR1 SGHNT and CDR2 YYREEE (reference sequence). CDR3 length: 14 amino acids.

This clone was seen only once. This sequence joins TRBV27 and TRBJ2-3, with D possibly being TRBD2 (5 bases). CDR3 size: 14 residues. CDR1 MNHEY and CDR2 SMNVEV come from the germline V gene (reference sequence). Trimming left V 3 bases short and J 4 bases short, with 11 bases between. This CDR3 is CASSFHLEADTQYF. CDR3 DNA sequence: TGTGCCAGCAGTTTTCACTTGGAGGCAGATACGCAGTATTTT.

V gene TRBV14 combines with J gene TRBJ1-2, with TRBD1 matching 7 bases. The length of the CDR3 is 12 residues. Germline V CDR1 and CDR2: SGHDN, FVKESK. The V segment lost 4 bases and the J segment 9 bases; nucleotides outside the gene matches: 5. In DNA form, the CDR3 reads TGTGCCAGCAGCCCTAGGACAGGTAGCTACACCTTC. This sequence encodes CASSPRTGSYTF.

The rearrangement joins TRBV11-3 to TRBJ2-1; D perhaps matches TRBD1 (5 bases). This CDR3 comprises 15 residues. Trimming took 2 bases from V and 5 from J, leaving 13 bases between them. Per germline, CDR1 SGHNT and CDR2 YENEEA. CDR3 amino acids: CASSLRGNPNNEQFF. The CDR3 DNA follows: TGTGCCAGCAGCTTAAGGGGTAATCCCAACAATGAGCAGTTCTTC.

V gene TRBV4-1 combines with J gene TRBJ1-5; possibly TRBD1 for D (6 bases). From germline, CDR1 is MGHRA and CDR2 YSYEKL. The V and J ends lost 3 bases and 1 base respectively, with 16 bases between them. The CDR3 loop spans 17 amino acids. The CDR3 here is CASSHPSGGRSNQPQHF. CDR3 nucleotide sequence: TGCGCCAGCAGCCACCCGTCGGGGGGCAGGAGCAATCAGCCCCAGCATTTT.

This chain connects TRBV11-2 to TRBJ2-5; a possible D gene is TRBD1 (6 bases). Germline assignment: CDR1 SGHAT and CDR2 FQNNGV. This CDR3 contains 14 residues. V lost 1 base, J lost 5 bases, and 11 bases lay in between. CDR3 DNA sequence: TGTGCCAGCAGCTTAGCGTGGCAGGGGGAGACCCAGTACTTC. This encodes CASSLAWQGETQYF.

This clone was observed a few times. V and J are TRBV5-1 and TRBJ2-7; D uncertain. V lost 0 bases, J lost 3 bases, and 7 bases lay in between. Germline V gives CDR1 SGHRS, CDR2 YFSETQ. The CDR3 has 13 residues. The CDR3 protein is CASSLEQYYEQYF. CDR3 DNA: TGCGCCAGCAGCTTGGAACAGTACTACGAGCAGTACTTC.

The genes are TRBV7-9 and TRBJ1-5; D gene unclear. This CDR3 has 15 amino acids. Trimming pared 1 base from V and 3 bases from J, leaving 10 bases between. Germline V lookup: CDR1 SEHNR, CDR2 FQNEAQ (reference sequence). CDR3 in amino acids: CASSLGGQSNQPQHF. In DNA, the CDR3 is TGTGCCAGCAGCTTAGGTGGGCAGTCCAATCAGCCCCAGCATTTT.

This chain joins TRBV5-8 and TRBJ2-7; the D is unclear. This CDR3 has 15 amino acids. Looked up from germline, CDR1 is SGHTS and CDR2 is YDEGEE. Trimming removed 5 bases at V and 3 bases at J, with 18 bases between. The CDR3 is CASRARSVYNYEQYF. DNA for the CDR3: TGTGCCAGCAGGGCACGGAGCGTATACAACTACGAGCAGTACTTC.

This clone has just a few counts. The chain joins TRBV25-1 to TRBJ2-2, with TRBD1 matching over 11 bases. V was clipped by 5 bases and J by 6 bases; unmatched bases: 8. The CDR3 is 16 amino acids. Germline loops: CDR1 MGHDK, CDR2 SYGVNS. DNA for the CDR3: TGTGCCAGCAGTCTTGGGACAGGGGGAGATTCCGGGGAGCTGTTTTTT. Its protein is CASSLGTGGDSGELFF.

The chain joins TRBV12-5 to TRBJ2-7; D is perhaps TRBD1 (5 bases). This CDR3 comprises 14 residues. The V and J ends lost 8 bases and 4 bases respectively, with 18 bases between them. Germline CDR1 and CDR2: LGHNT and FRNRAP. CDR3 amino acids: CASKGAQEIYEQYF. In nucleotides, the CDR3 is TGTGCTAGTAAAGGGGCCCAGGAGATATACGAGCAGTACTTC.

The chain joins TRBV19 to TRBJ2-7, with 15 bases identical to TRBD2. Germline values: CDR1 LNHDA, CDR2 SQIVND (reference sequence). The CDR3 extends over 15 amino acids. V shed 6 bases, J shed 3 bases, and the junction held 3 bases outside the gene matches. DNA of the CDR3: TGTGCCAGTAGGGGGACTAGCGGGGGGTTCTACGAGCAGTACTTC. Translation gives CASRGTSGGFYEQYF.

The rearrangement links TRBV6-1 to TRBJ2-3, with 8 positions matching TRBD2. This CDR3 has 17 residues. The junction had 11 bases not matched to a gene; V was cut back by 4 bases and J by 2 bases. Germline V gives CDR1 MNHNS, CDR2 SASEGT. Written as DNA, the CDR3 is TGTGCCAGCAGTGCTCCTGTCCGGGGGGGCCCCACAGATACGCAGTATTTT. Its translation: CASSAPVRGGPTDTQYF.

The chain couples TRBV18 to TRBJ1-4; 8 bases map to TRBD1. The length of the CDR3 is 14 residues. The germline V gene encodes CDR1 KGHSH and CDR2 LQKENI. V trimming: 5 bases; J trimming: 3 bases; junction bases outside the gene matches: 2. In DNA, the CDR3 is TGTGCCAGCTCAGCGACAGGGGCTAATGAAAAACTGTTTTTT. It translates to CASSATGANEKLFF. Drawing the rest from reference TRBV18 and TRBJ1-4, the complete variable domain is NAGVMQNPRHLVRRRGQEARLRCSPMKGHSHVYWYRQLPEEGLKFMVYLQKENIIDESGMPKERFSAEFPKEGPSILRIQQVVRGDSAAYFCASSATGANEKLFFGSGTQLSVL.

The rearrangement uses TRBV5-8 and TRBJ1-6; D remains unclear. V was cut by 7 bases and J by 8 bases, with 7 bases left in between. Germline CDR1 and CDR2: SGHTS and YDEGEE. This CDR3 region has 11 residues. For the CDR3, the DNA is TGTGCCAGCTCCGGGGATTCACCCCTCCACTTT. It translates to CASSGDSPLHF.